There are many counts of the clone carrying this T cell receptor (beta chain). The entry originates in a study of T-cell reconstitution after alpha-beta-depleted transplantation in children. Preparation of the TCRbeta library involved a method that used unique molecular identifiers. MiXCR, applied by TCRdb to the PCR reads, yields one record per CDR3 protein. The sample carries about 300,000 distinct CDR3 sequences, around 10% recorded once. Trimming removed 5 bases at V and 5 bases at J, with 16 bases between. Germline CDR1 MNHEY, CDR2 SVGAGI. CDR3 size: 14 residues. This receptor was identified in a boy younger than two with acute myeloid leukemia, due to receive a stem cell transplant. The sequences come from PBMCs, collected before TCRalphabeta/CD19-depleted stem cell transplant. This chain connects TRBV6-5 to TRBJ2-7, with a weak D call TRBD2 (5 bases). In nucleotides, the CDR3 is TGTGCCAGCAGTACCCCCGGGGTAGCCCACGAGCAGTACTTC. Its protein product is CASSTPGVAHEQYF.